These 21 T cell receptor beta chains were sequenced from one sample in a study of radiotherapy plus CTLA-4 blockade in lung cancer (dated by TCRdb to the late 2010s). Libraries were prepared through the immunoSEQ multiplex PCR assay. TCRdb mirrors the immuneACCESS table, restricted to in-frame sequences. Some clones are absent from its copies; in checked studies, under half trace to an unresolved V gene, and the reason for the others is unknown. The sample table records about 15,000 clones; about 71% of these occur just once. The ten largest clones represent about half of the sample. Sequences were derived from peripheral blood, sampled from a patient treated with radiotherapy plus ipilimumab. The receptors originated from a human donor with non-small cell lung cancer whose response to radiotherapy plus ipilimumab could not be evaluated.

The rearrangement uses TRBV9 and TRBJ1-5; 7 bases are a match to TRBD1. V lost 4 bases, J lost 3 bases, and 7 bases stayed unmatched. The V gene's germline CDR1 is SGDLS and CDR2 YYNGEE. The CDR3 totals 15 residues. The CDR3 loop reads CASSPGTEYNQPQHF. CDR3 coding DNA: TGTGCCAGCAGCCCTGGGACAGAATACAATCAGCCCCAGCATTTT.

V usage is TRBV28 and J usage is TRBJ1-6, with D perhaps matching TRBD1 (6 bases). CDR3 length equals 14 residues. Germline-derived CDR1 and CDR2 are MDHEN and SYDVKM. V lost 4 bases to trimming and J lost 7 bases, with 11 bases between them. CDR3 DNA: TGTGCCAGCAGTTCCCCCCAGGGGAATTCACCCCTCCACTTT. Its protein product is CASSSPQGNSPLHF.

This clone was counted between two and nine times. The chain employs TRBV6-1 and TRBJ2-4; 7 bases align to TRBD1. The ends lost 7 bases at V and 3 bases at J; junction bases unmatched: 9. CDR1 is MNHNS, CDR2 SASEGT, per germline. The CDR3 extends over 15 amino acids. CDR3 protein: CASNQQGSGKNIQYF. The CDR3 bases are TGTGCCAGCAACCAACAGGGGTCCGGCAAAAACATTCAGTACTTC.

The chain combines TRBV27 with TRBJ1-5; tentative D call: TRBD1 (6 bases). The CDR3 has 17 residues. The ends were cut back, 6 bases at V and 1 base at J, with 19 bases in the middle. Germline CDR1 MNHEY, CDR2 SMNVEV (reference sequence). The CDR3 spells CASSRAQGIGSNQPQHF. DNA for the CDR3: TGTGCCAGCAGCCGCGCACAGGGAATCGGGAGCAATCAGCCCCAGCATTTT.

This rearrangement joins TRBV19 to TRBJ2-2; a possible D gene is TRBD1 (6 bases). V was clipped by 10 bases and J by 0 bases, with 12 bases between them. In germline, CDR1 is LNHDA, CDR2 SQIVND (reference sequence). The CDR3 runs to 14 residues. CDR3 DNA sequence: TGTGCCATTAAAACAGGGACGAACACCGGGGAGCTGTTTTTT. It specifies CAIKTGTNTGELFF. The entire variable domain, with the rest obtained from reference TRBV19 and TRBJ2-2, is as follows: DGGITQSPKYLFRKEGQNVTLSCEQNLNHDAMYWYRQDPGQGLRLIYYSQIVNDFQKGDIAEGYSVSREKKESFPLTVTSAQKNPTAFYLCAIKTGTNTGELFFGEGSRLTVL.

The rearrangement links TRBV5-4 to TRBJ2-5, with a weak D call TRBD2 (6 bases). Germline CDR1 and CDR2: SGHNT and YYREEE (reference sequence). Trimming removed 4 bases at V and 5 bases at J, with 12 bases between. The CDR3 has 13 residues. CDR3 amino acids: CASSPAGGETQYF. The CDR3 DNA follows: TGTGCCAGCAGCCCCGCTGGGGGGGAGACCCAGTACTTC.

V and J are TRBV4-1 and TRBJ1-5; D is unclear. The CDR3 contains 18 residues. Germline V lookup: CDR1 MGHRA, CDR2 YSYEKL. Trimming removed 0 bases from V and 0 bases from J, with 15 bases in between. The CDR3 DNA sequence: TGCGCCAGCAGCCAAGATCCCCCAGGATCTTATAGCAATCAGCCCCAGCATTTT. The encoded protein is CASSQDPPGSYSNQPQHF.

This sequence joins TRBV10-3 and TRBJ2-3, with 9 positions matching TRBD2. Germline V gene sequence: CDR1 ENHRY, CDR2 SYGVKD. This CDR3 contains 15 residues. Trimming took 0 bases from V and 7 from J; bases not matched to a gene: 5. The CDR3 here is CAISESTTSGNTQYF. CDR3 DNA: TGTGCCATCAGTGAGTCGACGACTAGCGGTAATACGCAGTATTTT.

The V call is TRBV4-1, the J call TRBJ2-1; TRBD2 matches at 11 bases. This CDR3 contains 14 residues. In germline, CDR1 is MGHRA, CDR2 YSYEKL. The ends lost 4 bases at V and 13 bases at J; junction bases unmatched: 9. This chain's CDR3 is CASSLPTSGVFQFF. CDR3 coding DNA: TGCGCCAGCAGCCTCCCGACTAGCGGGGTGTTTCAGTTCTTC.

The CDR3 sequence is CASSQFSGDTQYF. CDR3 nucleotide sequence: TGTGCCAGCAGCCAATTTTCGGGGGATACGCAGTATTTT. The chain carries TRBV14 and TRBJ2-3; D is possibly TRBD2 (5 bases). The CDR3 length is 13 residues. Per germline, CDR1 SGHDN and CDR2 FVKESK. Trimming stripped 2 bases from V and 6 bases from J, with 9 bases between.

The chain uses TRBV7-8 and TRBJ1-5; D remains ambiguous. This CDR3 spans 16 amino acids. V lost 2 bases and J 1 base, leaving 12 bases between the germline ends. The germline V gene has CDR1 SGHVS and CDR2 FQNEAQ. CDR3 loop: CASSLSRTRSNQPQHF. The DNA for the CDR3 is TGTGCCAGCAGCTTATCTCGAACTAGGAGCAATCAGCCCCAGCATTTT.

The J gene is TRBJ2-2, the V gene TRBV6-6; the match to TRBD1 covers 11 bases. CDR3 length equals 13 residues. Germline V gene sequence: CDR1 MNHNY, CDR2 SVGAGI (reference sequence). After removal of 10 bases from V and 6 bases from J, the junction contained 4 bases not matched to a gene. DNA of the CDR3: TGTGCCACCCGGGACAGGGGGTCCGGGGAGCTGTTTTTT. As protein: CATRDRGSGELFF.

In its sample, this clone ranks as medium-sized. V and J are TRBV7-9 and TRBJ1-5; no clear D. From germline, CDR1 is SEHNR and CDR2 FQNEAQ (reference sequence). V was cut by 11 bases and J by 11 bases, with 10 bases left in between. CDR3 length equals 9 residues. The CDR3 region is CADGEAQHF. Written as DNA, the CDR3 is TGTGCCGATGGTGAGGCCCAGCATTTT.

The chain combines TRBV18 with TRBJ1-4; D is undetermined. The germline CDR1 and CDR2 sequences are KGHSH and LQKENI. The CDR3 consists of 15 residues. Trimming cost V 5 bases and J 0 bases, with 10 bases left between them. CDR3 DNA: TGTGCCAGCTCAAGAGCATTAGCAACTAATGAAAAACTGTTTTTT. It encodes CASSRALATNEKLFF. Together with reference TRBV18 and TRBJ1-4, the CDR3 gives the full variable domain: NAGVMQNPRHLVRRRGQEARLRCSPMKGHSHVYWYRQLPEEGLKFMVYLQKENIIDESGMPKERFSAEFPKEGPSILRIQQVVRGDSAAYFCASSRALATNEKLFFGSGTQLSVL.

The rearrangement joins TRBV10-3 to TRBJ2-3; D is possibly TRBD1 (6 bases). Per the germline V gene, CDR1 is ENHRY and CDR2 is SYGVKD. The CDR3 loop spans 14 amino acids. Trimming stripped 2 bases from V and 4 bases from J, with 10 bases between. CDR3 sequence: CAISEGQGPDTQYF. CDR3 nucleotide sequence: TGTGCCATCAGTGAGGGGCAGGGGCCAGATACGCAGTATTTT.

The CDR3 protein is CASSPGGDSAYEQYF. In nucleotides, the CDR3 is TGTGCCAGCTCCCCCGGGGGGGACAGTGCCTACGAGCAGTACTTC. This sequence joins TRBV27 and TRBJ2-7, with D tentatively TRBD2 (8 bases). The CDR3 runs 15 residues. Trimming stripped 8 bases from V and 2 bases from J, with 19 bases between. Germline CDR1 is MNHEY and CDR2 is SMNVEV (reference sequence).

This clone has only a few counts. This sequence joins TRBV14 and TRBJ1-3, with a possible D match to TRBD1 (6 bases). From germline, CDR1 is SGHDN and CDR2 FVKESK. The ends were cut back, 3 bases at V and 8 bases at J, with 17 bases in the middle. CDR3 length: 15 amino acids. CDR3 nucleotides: TGTGCCAGCAGCCAGTACGGGGGGGCTCGCGACACCATATATTTT. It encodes CASSQYGGARDTIYF.

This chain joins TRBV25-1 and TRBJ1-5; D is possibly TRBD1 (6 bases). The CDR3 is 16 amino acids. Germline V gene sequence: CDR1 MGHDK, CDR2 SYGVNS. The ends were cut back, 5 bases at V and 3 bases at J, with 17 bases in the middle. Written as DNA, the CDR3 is TGTGCCAGCAGTCCCCTAGGGGGGGCAGACAATCAGCCCCAGCATTTT. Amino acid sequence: CASSPLGGADNQPQHF.

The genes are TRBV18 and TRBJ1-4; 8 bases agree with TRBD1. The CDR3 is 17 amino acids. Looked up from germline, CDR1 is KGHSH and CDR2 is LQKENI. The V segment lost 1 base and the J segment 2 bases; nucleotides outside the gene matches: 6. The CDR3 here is CASSPRGTGLTNEKLFF. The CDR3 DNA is TGTGCCAGCTCACCACGAGGGACAGGCCTTACTAATGAAAAACTGTTTTTT.

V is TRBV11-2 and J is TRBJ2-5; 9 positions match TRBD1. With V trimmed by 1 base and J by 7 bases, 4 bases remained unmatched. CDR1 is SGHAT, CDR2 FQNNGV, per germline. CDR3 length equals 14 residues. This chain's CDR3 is CASSLALTGGTQYF. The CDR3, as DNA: TGTGCCAGCAGCTTAGCCTTGACAGGGGGGACCCAGTACTTC.

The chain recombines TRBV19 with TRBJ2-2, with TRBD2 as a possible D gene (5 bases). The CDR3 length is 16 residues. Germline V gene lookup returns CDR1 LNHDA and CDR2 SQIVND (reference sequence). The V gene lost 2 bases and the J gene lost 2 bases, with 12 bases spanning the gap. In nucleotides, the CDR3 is TGTGCCAGTAGTATATTCGGGGTCAGAAACACCGGGGAGCTGTTTTTT. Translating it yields CASSIFGVRNTGELFF. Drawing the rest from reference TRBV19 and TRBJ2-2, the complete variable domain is DGGITQSPKYLFRKEGQNVTLSCEQNLNHDAMYWYRQDPGQGLRLIYYSQIVNDFQKGDIAEGYSVSREKKESFPLTVTSAQKNPTAFYLCASSIFGVRNTGELFFGEGSRLTVL.